The 7 T cell receptor beta chains below come from one sample, sequenced in a study of shared clonotypes between healthy human individuals (dated by TCRdb to 2020 to 2022). Library method: the immunoSEQ multiplex PCR assay. TCRdb took over this immuneACCESS table, retaining in-frame rearrangements with V and J assigned. Such tables are incomplete; in checked studies, under half of the missing clones stem from an unresolved V gene, and the remainder is unexplained. The sample table contains approximately 1,000,000 clones; only one count was recorded for around three quarters of them. In total, the top ten clones hold 0.4% to 0.55% of the sample. The material sequenced was memory CD4+ T cells from PBMCs. Reading the label with the study, this specimen's cell subset or site is: CD45RA-negative fraction. These receptors originate from a man between 18 and 35 years old in good health. Some clones in this sample may be carry-over from other donors' samples.

This rearrangement joins TRBV18 to TRBJ2-1; D gene uncertain. Per the germline V gene, CDR1 is KGHSH and CDR2 is LQKENI. The CDR3 extends over 16 amino acids. V shed 2 bases and J shed 8 bases, with 19 bases lying between them. As DNA, the CDR3 is TGTGCCAGCTCACCAGGTTCGCGACTTAAGCAGGATGAGCAGTTCTTC. As protein: CASSPGSRLKQDEQFF.

This rearrangement joins TRBV18 to TRBJ2-7; 9 bases are a match to TRBD1. Losses at the gene ends were 6 bases for V and 0 bases for J; bases not matched to a gene: 6. CDR3 size: 15 residues. Germline V gene sequence: CDR1 KGHSH, CDR2 LQKENI. Here the CDR3 reads CASSRRDRDSYEQYF. CDR3 nucleotide sequence: TGTGCCAGCTCTCGCCGGGACAGGGACTCCTACGAGCAGTACTTC.

In the case of this clone: Additional DNA sequences in this sample encode the identical CDR3. The chain uses TRBV10-3 and TRBJ2-1; the match to TRBD2 covers 8 bases. The CDR3 sequence is 14 residues long. Germline V gene sequence: CDR1 ENHRY, CDR2 SYGVKD. With V trimmed by 9 bases and J by 0 bases, 4 bases remained unmatched. DNA for the CDR3: TGTGCCATTTCAGGGACTAGCTCCTACAATGAGCAGTTCTTC. Translating it yields CAISGTSSYNEQFF.

The chain employs TRBV1 and TRBJ2-7. TRBV1 is a pseudogene. This CDR3 spans 14 amino acids. The CDR3 reads CTSIDRLQSDEQYF. CDR3 in DNA: TGCACCAGCATAGATCGCCTACAGAGCGACGAGCAGTACTTC.

J is TRBJ1-4 and V is TRBV5-8; D is uncertain. This CDR3 has 14 amino acids. V was trimmed by 6 bases and J by 7 bases, leaving 16 bases between them. Germline V gene lookup returns CDR1 SGHTS and CDR2 YDEGEE. The CDR3 DNA reads as TGTGCCAGCAACTCTGAGAAAGGAGGTGAAAAACTGTTTTTT. Residues: CASNSEKGGEKLFF.

CDR3 residues: CASSPIDRDSYEQYF. The CDR3 bases are TGTGCCAGCAGTCCCATCGACAGGGACTCCTACGAGCAGTACTTC. V is TRBV28 and J is TRBJ2-7, with 7 positions matching TRBD1. The CDR3 has 15 residues. V lost 5 bases, J lost 0 bases, and 7 bases stayed unmatched. Germline CDR1 reads MDHEN; CDR2 reads SYDVKM.

The chain employs TRBV29-1 and TRBJ1-5; D is unresolved. This CDR3 comprises 14 residues. The germline V and J ends were trimmed by 7 bases and 4 bases, with 17 bases remaining between them. From germline, CDR1 is SQVTM and CDR2 ANQGSEA. CDR3 nucleotides: TGCAGCGCCCCGATAACGGGGTGGAATCAGCCCCAGCATTTT. Its protein product is CSAPITGWNQPQHF. The full variable domain, with the rest looked up from reference TRBV29-1 and TRBJ1-5, is SAVISQKPSRDICQRGTSLTIQCQVDSQVTMMFWYRQQPGQSLTLIATANQGSEATYESGFVIDKFPISRPNLTFSTLTVSNMSPEDSSIYLCSAPITGWNQPQHFGDGTRLSIL.